This T cell receptor beta chain came from a study of shared clonotypes between healthy human individuals. The CDR3 length is 14 residues. Germline V gene lookup returns CDR1 SGHRS and CDR2 YFSETQ. V dropped 4 bases and J dropped 7; count of bases not matched to a gene: 4. This clone was seen only once. All donors were healthy HIV-negative adults lacking recent acute infections or vaccinations. All participating donors were Caucasian adults from Nashville, Tennessee. Repertoires were generated with immunoSEQ multiplex PCR, while TCRdb's copy carries only in-frame clones and drops some. The data hold a few hundred thousand clones, with around 77% observed a single time.

Sequencing was done on a sample of PBMCs. The rearrangement joins TRBV5-1 to TRBJ1-4, with TRBD1 matching over 10 bases. This TCR came from a woman aged 40 to 55 in good health. Some clones in this sample may be carry-over from other donors' samples. Written as DNA, the CDR3 is TGCGCCAGCAGCGCGACAGGGGGCAGTGAAAAACTGTTTTTT. Encoded protein: CASSATGGSEKLFF.